This T cell receptor (beta chain) originates from a study of blood T cell repertoires in COVID-19. As for the study in general: The United States, Italy and Spain provided the acute and convalescent COVID-19 samples.

The V end lost 1 base, the J end lost 0 bases, and 9 bases lay between the germline ends. Germline CDR1 and CDR2: LGHDT and YNNKEL (reference sequence). This CDR3 contains 15 residues. In the original workflow: Reference gene primer amplification in the assay estimated nucleated cell counts. Sequenced by immunoSEQ multiplex PCR; TCRdb stores in-frame clones only, minus some. V, J and clone size derive from that table, while D and trimming were established from the DNA sequence. The sample yields under 200,000 clones, roughly 84% seen once. Participant ages covered roughly 18 to 89 years across 25 or so US areas. Each recovered donor of Cohort 3 presented with two negative PCRs, clearance, or symptom resolution.

The origin of this receptor is a woman aged 55-75 years who had recovered from COVID-19. Sequenced: PBMCs or T cells enriched from blood (not recorded which). The V call is TRBV3-1 (or the pseudogene TRBV3-2), the J call TRBJ1-2; no definite D call. The CDR3 region is CASSQVTEPNYGYTF. For the CDR3, the DNA is TGTGCCAGCAGCCAAGTAACCGAGCCTAACTATGGCTACACCTTC.